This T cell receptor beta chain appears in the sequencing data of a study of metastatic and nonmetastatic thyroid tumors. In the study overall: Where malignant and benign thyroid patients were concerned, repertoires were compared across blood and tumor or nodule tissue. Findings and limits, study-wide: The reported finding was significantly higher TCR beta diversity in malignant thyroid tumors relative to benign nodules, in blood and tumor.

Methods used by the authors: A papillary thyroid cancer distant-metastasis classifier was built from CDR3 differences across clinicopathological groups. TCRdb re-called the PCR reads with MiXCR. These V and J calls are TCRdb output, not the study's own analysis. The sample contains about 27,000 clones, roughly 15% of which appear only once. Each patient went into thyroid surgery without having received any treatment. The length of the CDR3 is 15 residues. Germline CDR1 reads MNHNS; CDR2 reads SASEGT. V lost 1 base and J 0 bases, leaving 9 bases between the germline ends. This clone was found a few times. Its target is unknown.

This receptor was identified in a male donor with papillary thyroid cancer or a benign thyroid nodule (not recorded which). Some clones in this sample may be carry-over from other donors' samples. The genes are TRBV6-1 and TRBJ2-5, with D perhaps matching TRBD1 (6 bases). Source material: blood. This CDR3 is CASSEVDRNQETQYF. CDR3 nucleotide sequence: TGTGCCAGCAGTGAAGTCGACAGGAACCAAGAGACCCAGTACTTC.